This T cell receptor beta chain appears in the sequencing data of a study of T-cell reconstitution after alpha-beta-depleted transplantation in children. The V gene's germline CDR1 is SEHNR and CDR2 FQNEAQ (reference sequence). The CDR3 loop spans 12 amino acids. The V gene lost 5 bases and the J gene lost 5 bases, with 10 bases spanning the gap. The library targeted TCRbeta and was prepared with unique molecular identifiers. TCRdb itself ran the PCR reads through MiXCR, one entry per CDR3 protein. The sample lists nearly 400,000 distinct CDR3 sequences; approximately 20% were seen once. This receptor was obtained from a human donor who donated a stem cell graft to a child with acute myeloid leukemia. Sequences were derived from PBMCs from the stem cell graft donor, sampled from the stem cell graft. The J gene is TRBJ2-7, the V gene TRBV7-9, with D uncertain. The CDR3 DNA follows: TGTGCCAGCAGCCAAGAAAAGCACGAGCAGTACTTC. Amino acids: CASSQEKHEQYF. The full variable domain, rest sourced from reference TRBV7-9 and TRBJ2-7, is DTGVSQNPRHKITKRGQNVTFRCDPISEHNRLYWYRQTLGQGPEFLTYFQNEAQLEKSRLLSDRFSAERPKGSFSTLEIQRTEQGDSAMYLCASSQEKHEQYFGPGTRLTVT.